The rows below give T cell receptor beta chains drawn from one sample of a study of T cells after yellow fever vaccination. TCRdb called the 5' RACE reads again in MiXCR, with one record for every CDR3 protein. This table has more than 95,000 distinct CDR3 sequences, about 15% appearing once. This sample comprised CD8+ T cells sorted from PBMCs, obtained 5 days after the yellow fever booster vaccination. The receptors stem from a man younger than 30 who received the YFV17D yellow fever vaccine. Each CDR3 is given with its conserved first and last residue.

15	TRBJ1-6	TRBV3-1	CASSGRTGPYSPLHF
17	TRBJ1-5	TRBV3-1	CASSRYKGRDSNQPQHF
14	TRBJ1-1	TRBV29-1	CSASVLDGRDEAFF
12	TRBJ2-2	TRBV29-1	CSVEKRRGELFF
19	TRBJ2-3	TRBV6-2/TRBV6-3	CASSYSRAGGSTSTDTQYF
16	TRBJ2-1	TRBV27	CASSLKGLGSYNEQFF
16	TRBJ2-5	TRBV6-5	CASRPSGGASIETQYF
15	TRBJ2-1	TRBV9	CASSAPATSGDEQFF
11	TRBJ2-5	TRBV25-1	CASSGQETQYF
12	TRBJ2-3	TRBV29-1	CSVWGLEDTQYF
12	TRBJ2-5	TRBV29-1	CSVVAWKETQYF
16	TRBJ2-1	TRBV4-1	CASSQEGTGLDNEQFF
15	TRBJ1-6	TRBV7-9	CASSSRQGGSSPLHF
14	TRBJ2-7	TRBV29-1	CSVPTHGSPYEQYF
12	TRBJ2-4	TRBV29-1	CSVEGLENIQYF
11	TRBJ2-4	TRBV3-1	CASSEGRIQYF
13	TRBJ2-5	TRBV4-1	CASSPPVLETQYF
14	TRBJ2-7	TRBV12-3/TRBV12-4	CASSFLPSGSEQYF
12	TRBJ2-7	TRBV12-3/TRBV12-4	CASSVTGAEQYF
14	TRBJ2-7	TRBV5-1	CASSLDGFSYEQYF
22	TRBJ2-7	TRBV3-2	CASSQDSGIIDRCSPTSYEQYF
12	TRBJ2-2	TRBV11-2	CATPGNTGELFF
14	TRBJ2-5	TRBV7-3	CASSAQTGQETQYF
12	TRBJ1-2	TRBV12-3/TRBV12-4	CASRSEIYGYTF
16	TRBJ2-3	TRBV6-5	CASSSPSSGVTDTQYF
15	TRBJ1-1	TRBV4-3	CASSHYRGRNTEAFF
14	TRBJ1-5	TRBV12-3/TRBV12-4	CASSISASNQPQHF
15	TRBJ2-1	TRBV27	CASSSLAGGLDEQFF
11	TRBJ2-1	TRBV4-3	CASSQGREQFF
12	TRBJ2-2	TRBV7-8	CASSFRGRELFF
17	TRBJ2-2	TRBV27	CASSLRSGTGVTRELFF
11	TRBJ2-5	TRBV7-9	CASRLRETQYF
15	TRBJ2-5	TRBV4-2	CASSQEGTSEETQYF
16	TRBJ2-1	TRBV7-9	CASSPPQGVPYNEQFF
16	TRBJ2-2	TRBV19	CASSMGAAVGGGELFF
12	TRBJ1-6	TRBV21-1	CASSKVGGRLHF
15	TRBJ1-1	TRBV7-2	CASSLGVTGGPWAFF
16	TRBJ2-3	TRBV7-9	CASSSRTSGYTDTQYF
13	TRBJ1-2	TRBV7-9	CASADRPFYGYTF